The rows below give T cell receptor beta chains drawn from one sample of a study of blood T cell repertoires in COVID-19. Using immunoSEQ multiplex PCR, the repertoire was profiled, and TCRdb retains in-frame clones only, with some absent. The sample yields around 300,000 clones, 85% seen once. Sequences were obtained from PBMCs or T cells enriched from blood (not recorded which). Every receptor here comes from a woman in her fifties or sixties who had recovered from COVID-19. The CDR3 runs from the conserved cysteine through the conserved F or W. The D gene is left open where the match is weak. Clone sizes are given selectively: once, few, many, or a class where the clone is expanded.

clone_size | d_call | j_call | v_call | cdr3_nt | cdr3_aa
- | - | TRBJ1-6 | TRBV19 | TGTGCCAGTAGTATCGACGGAGAGAGCTCCTATAATTCACCCCTCCACTTT | CASSIDGESSYNSPLHF
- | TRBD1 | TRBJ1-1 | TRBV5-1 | TGCGCCAGCAGCCGGGGGGCAGGGGGCGAAGTTGAAGCTTTCTTT | CASSRGAGGEVEAFF
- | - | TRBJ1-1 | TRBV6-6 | TGTGCCAGCAGTCGTTCCTTGAACACTGAAGCTTTCTTT | CASSRSLNTEAFF
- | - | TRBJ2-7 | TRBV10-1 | TGCGCCAGCAGTTCCGCGGGACCACCCTACGAGCAGTACTTC | CASSSAGPPYEQYF
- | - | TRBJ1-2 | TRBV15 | TGTGCCACCAGCAGGGACAGTAGACTTAACTATGGCTACACCTTC | CATSRDSRLNYGYTF
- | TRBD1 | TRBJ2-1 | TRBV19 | TGTGCCAGTAGTATTTTTAGGACAGGGGCCGGGAATGAGCAGTTCTTC | CASSIFRTGAGNEQFF
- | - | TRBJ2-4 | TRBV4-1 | TGCGCCAGCAGCCAAGAGGCTGGCATTCAGTACTTC | CASSQEAGIQYF
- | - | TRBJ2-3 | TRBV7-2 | TGTGCCAGCAGCTTAGAGTCCAGGGCGGGCACAGATACGCAGTATTTT | CASSLESRAGTDTQYF
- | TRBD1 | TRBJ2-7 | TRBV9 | TGTGCCAGCAGCCTCACGGGCAGGACAGGGGCCTACGAGCAGTACTTC | CASSLTGRTGAYEQYF
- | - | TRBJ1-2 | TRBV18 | TGTGCCAGCTCCCCCGGACAGCCCTATGGCTACACCTTC | CASSPGQPYGYTF
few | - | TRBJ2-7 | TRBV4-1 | TGCGCCAGCAGCCAAAGGGGACAATCCTACGAGCAGTACTTC | CASSQRGQSYEQYF
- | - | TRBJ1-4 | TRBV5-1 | TGCGCCAGCAGCTTGAGTAGCGGGACGCAAGAAAAACTGTTTTTT | CASSLSSGTQEKLFF
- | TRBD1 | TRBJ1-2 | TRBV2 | TGTGCCAGCAGACCGATGACAGGGGGCATGGGTGGCTACACCTTC | CASRPMTGGMGGYTF
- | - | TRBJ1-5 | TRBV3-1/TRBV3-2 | TGTGCCAGCAGCAGAGGTGCTGATAGCAATCAGCCCCAGCATTTT | CASSRGADSNQPQHF
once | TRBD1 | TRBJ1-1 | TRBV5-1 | TGCGCCAGCAGCTTGGGGCAGGGGGCCACTGAAGCTTTCTTT | CASSLGQGATEAFF
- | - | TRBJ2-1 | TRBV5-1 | TGCGCCAGCAGCCCTCGACAGAGTAATTACAATGAGCAGTTCTTC | CASSPRQSNYNEQFF
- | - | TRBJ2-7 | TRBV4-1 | TGCGCCAGCAGCCAGGTCTCCCCGGGCTCCTACGAGCAGTACTTC | CASSQVSPGSYEQYF
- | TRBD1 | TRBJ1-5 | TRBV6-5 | TGTGCCAGCAGTCTGCAAGGGGGCTTGCAGCCCCAGCATTTT | CASSLQGGLQPQHF
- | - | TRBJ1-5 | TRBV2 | TGTGCCAGCAGTGCAGGGAATCAGCCCCAGCATTTT | CASSAGNQPQHF
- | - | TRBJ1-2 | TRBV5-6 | TGTGCCAGCAGCCCCAACAGGATTGGCTACACCTTC | CASSPNRIGYTF
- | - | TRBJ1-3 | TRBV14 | TGTGCCAGCAGCCGAGACCGTGGAAACACCATATATTTT | CASSRDRGNTIYF
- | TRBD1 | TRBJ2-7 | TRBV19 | TGTGCCAGTAGTAGGGCTCCCGGGACAGGGCTCTACGAGCAGTACTTC | CASSRAPGTGLYEQYF
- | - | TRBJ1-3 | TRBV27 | TGTGCCAGCAGTTTGACACTTGGAAACACCATATATTTT | CASSLTLGNTIYF
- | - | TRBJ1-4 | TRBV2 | TGTGCCAGCAACCAACGGGGGGGGAGTGGTAATGAAAAACTGTTTTTT | CASNQRGGSGNEKLFF
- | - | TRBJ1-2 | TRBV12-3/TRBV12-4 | TGTGCCAGCAGCCTGGGGGGTGGGTATGGCTACACCTTC | CASSLGGGYGYTF
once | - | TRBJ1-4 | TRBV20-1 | TGCAGTGCTAGTTGGACACCCGTTGGAAAACTGTTTTTT | CSASWTPVGKLFF
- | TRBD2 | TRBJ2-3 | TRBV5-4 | TGTGCCAGCAGCTTCTCACTAGCGGGCACAGATACGCAGTATTTT | CASSFSLAGTDTQYF
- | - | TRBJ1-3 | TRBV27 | TGTGCCAGCAGTCCTTTAGGGGGTTCTGGAAACACCATATATTTT | CASSPLGGSGNTIYF
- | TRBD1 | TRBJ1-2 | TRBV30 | TGTGCCTGGAGTGCGGGACAGGGGGCCCATGGCTACACCTTC | CAWSAGQGAHGYTF
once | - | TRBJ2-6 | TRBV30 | TGTGCCTGGATGGGTCGTAGGGGCTCTGGGGCCAACGTCCTGACTTTC | CAWMGRRGSGANVLTF
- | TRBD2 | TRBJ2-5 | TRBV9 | TGTGCCAGCAGCGTTCTTAGCGGGAGTGGATCAGAGACCCAGTACTTC | CASSVLSGSGSETQYF
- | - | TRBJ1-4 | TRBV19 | TGTGCCAGTAGCGACAGGCCTGATAATGAAAAACTGTTTTTT | CASSDRPDNEKLFF
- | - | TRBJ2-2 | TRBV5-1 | TGCGCCAGCAGCTTGCAGGGGTTCGCGAACACCGGGGAGCTGTTTTTT | CASSLQGFANTGELFF
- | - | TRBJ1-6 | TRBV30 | TGTGCCTGGAGCGGGAGAAATTCACCCCTCCACTTT | CAWSGRNSPLHF
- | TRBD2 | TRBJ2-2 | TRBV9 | TGTGCCAGCAGCGGGGGGACTAGCGTGAACACCGGGGAGCTGTTTTTT | CASSGGTSVNTGELFF
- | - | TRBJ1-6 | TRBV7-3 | TGTGCCAGCAGCTTATCCGATAGTTACTCACCCCTCCACTTT | CASSLSDSYSPLHF
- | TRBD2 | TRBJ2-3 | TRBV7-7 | TGTGCCAGCAGCTTTTTAGCGGGAGAGGGTGGAGATACGCAGTATTTT | CASSFLAGEGGDTQYF
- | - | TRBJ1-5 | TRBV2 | TGTGCCAGCAGTGTAGGGAGACAGCCCCAGCATTTT | CASSVGRQPQHF
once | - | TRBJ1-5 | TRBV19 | TGTGCCAGTACGACGGGGACACATGATCAGCCCCAGCATTTT | CASTTGTHDQPQHF
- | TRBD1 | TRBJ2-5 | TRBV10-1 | TGCGCCAGCAGTGAGTCAGGGGGCCTGGAGACCCAGTACTTC | CASSESGGLETQYF
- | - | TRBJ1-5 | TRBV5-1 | TGCGCCAGCAGCTTGCTCTTTGGCAGGGCCGGCAATCAGCCCCAGCATTTT | CASSLLFGRAGNQPQHF
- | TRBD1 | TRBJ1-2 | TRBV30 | TGTGCCTGCCAGGGGGCATTGGGCTACACCTTC | CACQGALGYTF
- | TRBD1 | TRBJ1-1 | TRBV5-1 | TGCGCCAGCAGCTCCCTGACGGGACAGGGGACCACTGAAGCTTTCTTT | CASSSLTGQGTTEAFF
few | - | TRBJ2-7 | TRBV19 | TGTGCCAGTAGTATCCAGGGTTCGGGCGAGCAGTACTTC | CASSIQGSGEQYF
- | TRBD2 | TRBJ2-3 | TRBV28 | TGTGCCAGCAGTTTGGAACTAGCGGGGGGGCTCAGCACAGATACGCAGTATTTT | CASSLELAGGLSTDTQYF
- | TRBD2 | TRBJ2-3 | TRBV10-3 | TGTGCCATCAGTGTTAAGCGGGAAAGCACAGATACGCAGTATTTT | CAISVKRESTDTQYF
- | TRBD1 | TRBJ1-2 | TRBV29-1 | TGCAGCGCCGGGGGACCAGGGGGCGGCTACACCTTC | CSAGGPGGGYTF
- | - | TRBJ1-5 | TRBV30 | TGTGCGGCGGGCAGGGGCTACAATCAGCCCCAGCATTTT | CAAGRGYNQPQHF
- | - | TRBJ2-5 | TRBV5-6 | TGTGCCAGCAGCTTGGAGTGGAGGGGCGGGGAGACCCAGTACTTC | CASSLEWRGGETQYF